A selection of T cell receptor beta chains follows, all from one sample in a study of cytomegalovirus exposure and HLA in healthy donors. The method was immunoSEQ multiplex PCR; TCRdb's version includes in-frame clones alone and lacks a portion of them. The sample has some 160,000 clones, nearly 80% seen once. Sequencing was carried out using PBMCs. All receptors derive from a woman in her twenties or thirties in good health and CMV-seronegative. Both conserved end residues are part of each CDR3. Fields, in order: J gene, V gene, clone size, D gene, CDR3 DNA, CDR3 protein. The D gene is left open where the match is weak. Size is omitted from some rows. Given values are once, few, many or a class for expanded clones.

J: TRBJ1-6; V: TRBV6-5; size: NA; D: TRBD1; DNA: TGTGCCAGCAGTTTCAGACAGGGTGATTCACCCCTCCACTTT; CDR3: CASSFRQGDSPLHF
J: TRBJ1-1; V: TRBV30; size: NA; D: NA; DNA: TGTGCCTGGGGACAGTCGAACACTGAAGCTTTCTTT; CDR3: CAWGQSNTEAFF
J: TRBJ2-7; V: TRBV29-1; size: NA; D: TRBD1; DNA: TGCAGCGTTGGCGGGACAGGCGAGCAGTACTTC; CDR3: CSVGGTGEQYF
J: TRBJ2-2; V: TRBV6-5; size: many; D: TRBD2; DNA: TGTGCCAGCAGTTACCTAGCGGGGGTACGAACCGGGGAGCTGTTTTTT; CDR3: CASSYLAGVRTGELFF
J: TRBJ1-1; V: TRBV27; size: NA; D: TRBD1; DNA: TGTGCCAGCAGTCGCATACAGGGGGCTGAAGCTTTCTTT; CDR3: CASSRIQGAEAFF
J: TRBJ1-1; V: TRBV6-1; size: NA; D: NA; DNA: TGTGCCAGCAGTCGGACGGGGGGGGTGAACACTGAAGCTTTCTTT; CDR3: CASSRTGGVNTEAFF
J: TRBJ1-1; V: TRBV5-1; size: NA; D: TRBD1; DNA: TGCGCCAGCAGCTCGGACAGGGTGGCGTTGGGCACTGAAGCTTTCTTT; CDR3: CASSSDRVALGTEAFF
J: TRBJ1-6; V: TRBV7-9; size: once; D: TRBD1; DNA: TGTGCCAGCAGCTTAGGACAGGGTGGGAATTCACCCCTCCACTTT; CDR3: CASSLGQGGNSPLHF
J: TRBJ2-3; V: TRBV21-1; size: NA; D: NA; DNA: TGTGCCAGCAGCAAAGGGACCGGGACTAACCCTCGCACTAGCACAGATACGCAGTATTTT; CDR3: CASSKGTGTNPRTSTDTQYF
J: TRBJ2-7; V: TRBV27; size: once; D: NA; DNA: TGTGCCAGCAGTCCCTCGGGACGGGACTTAGGCGAGCAGTACTTC; CDR3: CASSPSGRDLGEQYF
J: TRBJ2-3; V: TRBV19; size: NA; D: NA; DNA: TGTGCCAGTAAGGAGCAGGGGAGCACAGATACGCAGTATTTT; CDR3: CASKEQGSTDTQYF
J: TRBJ1-2; V: TRBV30; size: NA; D: NA; DNA: TGTGCCTGGAGTGTACTGGTAAACTATGGCTACACCTTC; CDR3: CAWSVLVNYGYTF
J: TRBJ2-5; V: TRBV4-3; size: NA; D: TRBD2; DNA: TGCGCCAGCAGCCGGGCGCCCAACGGACTAGCGGGGTTGGAGACCCAGTACTTC; CDR3: CASSRAPNGLAGLETQYF
J: TRBJ2-1; V: TRBV29-1; size: few; D: TRBD1; DNA: TGCAGCGTTGAAACTGCGACAGGGGGTGTCAATGAGCAGTTCTTC; CDR3: CSVETATGGVNEQFF
J: TRBJ2-5; V: TRBV10-1; size: NA; D: NA; DNA: TGCGCCGGCCTTACGCGGAGCCAAGAGACCCAGTACTTC; CDR3: CAGLTRSQETQYF
J: TRBJ1-5; V: TRBV9; size: NA; D: TRBD1; DNA: TGTGCCAGCAGCGCGGACACAGGGGGCAGTAGTCAGCCCCAGCATTTT; CDR3: CASSADTGGSSQPQHF
J: TRBJ2-5; V: TRBV7-7; size: NA; D: TRBD2; DNA: TGTGCTAGCAGCTCTTCGGGAGCTAGCGGAGAGACCCAGTACTTC; CDR3: CASSSSGASGETQYF
J: TRBJ2-7; V: TRBV28; size: NA; D: NA; DNA: TGTGCCAGCAGTTACCGGAGCTCCTACGAGCAGTACTTC; CDR3: CASSYRSSYEQYF
J: TRBJ2-1; V: TRBV29-1; size: NA; D: TRBD2; DNA: TGCAGCGTTGTTTCCGGGACTACTCAATACAATGAGCAGTTCTTC; CDR3: CSVVSGTTQYNEQFF
J: TRBJ2-7; V: TRBV19; size: NA; D: TRBD1; DNA: TGTGCCAGTAGTATAAGACAGGGCACCTACGAGCAGTACTTC; CDR3: CASSIRQGTYEQYF
J: TRBJ2-7; V: TRBV6-1; size: NA; D: NA; DNA: TGTGCCAGCAGTCCTGGACTCTTCTACGAGCAGTACTTC; CDR3: CASSPGLFYEQYF
J: TRBJ2-7; V: TRBV11-2; size: NA; D: NA; DNA: TGTGCCAGCAGCTTGGGGACTCACTCCTACGAGCAGTACTTC; CDR3: CASSLGTHSYEQYF
J: TRBJ1-1; V: TRBV7-2; size: NA; D: NA; DNA: TGTGCCAGCAGCGCAGAAGACAGCCGGGACACTGAAGCTTTCTTT; CDR3: CASSAEDSRDTEAFF
J: TRBJ1-2; V: TRBV7-9; size: once; D: NA; DNA: TGTGCCAGCAGCCCGCCGGGGGGTCTAGATGGCTACACCTTC; CDR3: CASSPPGGLDGYTF
J: TRBJ2-5; V: TRBV29-1; size: NA; D: NA; DNA: TGCAGCGTTGAAGACCTGTACCAAGAGACCCAGTACTTC; CDR3: CSVEDLYQETQYF
J: TRBJ1-3; V: TRBV7-3; size: NA; D: NA; DNA: TGTGCCAGCAGCCCCTCGGGCGGGACGGGAAACACCATATATTTT; CDR3: CASSPSGGTGNTIYF
J: TRBJ2-5; V: TRBV7-9; size: NA; D: TRBD1; DNA: TGTGCCAGCAGCTTAGGGCAGGGGGACGCGACCCAGTACTTC; CDR3: CASSLGQGDATQYF
J: TRBJ1-3; V: TRBV19; size: few; D: NA; DNA: TGTGCCAGTAGCCCAGGGTCCTCTGGAAACACCATATATTTT; CDR3: CASSPGSSGNTIYF
J: TRBJ1-5; V: TRBV4-1; size: NA; D: TRBD1; DNA: TGCGTCAGCAGCCGCCGGGACAGGGAGGTTCAGCCCCAGCATTTT; CDR3: CVSSRRDREVQPQHF
J: TRBJ2-5; V: TRBV5-4; size: NA; D: NA; DNA: TGTGCCAGCAGCTACCCTGGGCCGCCGGAGACCCAGTACTTC; CDR3: CASSYPGPPETQYF
J: TRBJ1-2; V: TRBV30; size: NA; D: NA; DNA: TGTGCCTGGAGCAGGAACGTCTATGGCTACACCTTC; CDR3: CAWSRNVYGYTF
J: TRBJ1-6; V: TRBV7-2; size: few; D: NA; DNA: TGTGCCAGCAGCTTGGAGGGGCCCTCGAGCTCCTATAATTCACCCCTCCACTTT; CDR3: CASSLEGPSSSYNSPLHF
J: TRBJ2-1; V: TRBV15; size: NA; D: TRBD2; DNA: TGTGCCACCAGCGGCGAACTAGCGGGCGACTACAATGAGCAGTTCTTC; CDR3: CATSGELAGDYNEQFF
J: TRBJ2-3; V: TRBV7-8; size: once; D: NA; DNA: TGTGCCAGCAGCGCAAGATTTCGAGAAAGCACAGATACGCAGTATTTT; CDR3: CASSARFRESTDTQYF
J: TRBJ2-3; V: TRBV2; size: few; D: TRBD1; DNA: TGTGCCAGCAGAAGGACAGGGCGTACAGATACGCAGTATTTT; CDR3: CASRRTGRTDTQYF
J: TRBJ1-2; V: TRBV7-9; size: NA; D: NA; DNA: TGTGCCAGCAGCTTAGTCAGGGGAAACTATGGCTACACCTTC; CDR3: CASSLVRGNYGYTF
J: TRBJ1-1; V: TRBV29-1; size: NA; D: NA; DNA: TGCAGCGTTGAGGGGGCGAGGCCTTTCTTT; CDR3: CSVEGARPFF
J: TRBJ2-1; V: TRBV27; size: NA; D: NA; DNA: TGTGCCAGCAGTTTGGGGGGGCCCTACAATGAGCAGTTCTTC; CDR3: CASSLGGPYNEQFF
J: TRBJ1-5; V: TRBV11-2; size: NA; D: TRBD1; DNA: TGTGCCAGCAGCCCCCAGACAGGGAATCAGCCCCAGCATTTT; CDR3: CASSPQTGNQPQHF
J: TRBJ2-7; V: TRBV18; size: NA; D: NA; DNA: TGTGCCAGCTCACCGCAGGAAAGGGGCTACGAGCAGTACTTC; CDR3: CASSPQERGYEQYF
J: TRBJ1-5; V: TRBV10-2; size: NA; D: NA; DNA: TGCGCCAGCAGTGAGGGTCAGGGTTTCCAGCCCCAGCATTTT; CDR3: CASSEGQGFQPQHF
J: TRBJ1-2; V: TRBV19; size: NA; D: TRBD1; DNA: TGTGCCAGTAGTATAGAGGGACAGGGCTCCTATGGCTACACCTTC; CDR3: CASSIEGQGSYGYTF
J: TRBJ1-1; V: TRBV6-6; size: NA; D: TRBD1; DNA: TGTGCCAGCAGTCAAGGACAGGGGACGAACACTGAAGCTTTCTTT; CDR3: CASSQGQGTNTEAFF
J: TRBJ1-1; V: TRBV6-5; size: NA; D: TRBD1; DNA: TGTGCCAGCAGTGCAAACAGGGGCACTGAAGCTTTCTTT; CDR3: CASSANRGTEAFF
J: TRBJ1-3; V: TRBV6-5; size: NA; D: NA; DNA: TGTGCCAGCAGACTAGACAGGTACTCTGGAAACACCATATATTTT; CDR3: CASRLDRYSGNTIYF
J: TRBJ1-1; V: TRBV4-2; size: NA; D: NA; DNA: TGTGCCAGCAGCCAATCACAGGGATCGAACACTGAAGCTTTCTTT; CDR3: CASSQSQGSNTEAFF
J: TRBJ2-2; V: TRBV4-1; size: once; D: NA; DNA: TGCGCCAGCAGCCAACGGACAGCGAACACCGGGGAGCTGTTTTTT; CDR3: CASSQRTANTGELFF
J: TRBJ1-1; V: TRBV9; size: NA; D: TRBD1; DNA: TGTGCCAGCAGCGTAGAGGGACAGGGACTCACTGAAGCTTTCTTT; CDR3: CASSVEGQGLTEAFF